Listed below are T cell receptor beta chains from one sample, sequenced in a study of blood T cell repertoires in COVID-19. TCRdb's table, derived via immunoSEQ multiplex PCR, lists solely in-frame clones and lacks some. The profile covers approximately 120,000 clones, with roughly four fifths appearing a single time and around 13% taken by the ten largest. The sample comprised peripheral blood. Receptors originate from a human donor in a cohort sampled during active COVID-19. Each CDR3 is given with its conserved first and last residue. The order of the fields is CDR3 protein, CDR3 DNA, D gene, clone size, J gene, V gene. A D gene is named only where the DNA matches it firmly. Size values are once, few and many counts, or a class for expanded clones, and some rows have none.

CDR3 protein: CASSLTQGITEAFF
CDR3 DNA: TGTGCCAGCAGCCTGACACAGGGGATCACTGAAGCTTTCTTT
D gene: TRBD1
clone size: NA
J gene: TRBJ1-1
V gene: TRBV7-6

CDR3 protein: CASSNSGGNEQFF
CDR3 DNA: TGTGCTAGCTCCAACTCAGGGGGGAATGAGCAGTTCTTC
D gene: NA
clone size: NA
J gene: TRBJ2-1
V gene: TRBV7-7

CDR3 protein: CASSFEGQGVYEQYF
CDR3 DNA: TGTGCCAGCAGTTTTGAGGGACAGGGGGTCTACGAGCAGTACTTC
D gene: TRBD1
clone size: NA
J gene: TRBJ2-7
V gene: TRBV27

CDR3 protein: CAWSPGQGETQYF
CDR3 DNA: TGTGCCTGGAGCCCGGGACAGGGGGAGACCCAGTACTTC
D gene: TRBD1
clone size: NA
J gene: TRBJ2-5
V gene: TRBV30

CDR3 protein: CASSKGGVTTRRETQYF
CDR3 DNA: TGTGCCAGCAGCAAAGGAGGTGTCACCACTCGGAGAGAGACCCAGTACTTC
D gene: NA
clone size: NA
J gene: TRBJ2-5
V gene: TRBV21-1

CDR3 protein: CAWRSRDSSYEQYF
CDR3 DNA: TGTGCCTGGAGGTCCCGGGACAGCTCCTACGAGCAGTACTTC
D gene: TRBD1
clone size: NA
J gene: TRBJ2-7
V gene: TRBV30

CDR3 protein: CASSLSGTGNGYTF
CDR3 DNA: TGCGCCAGCAGCTTGTCAGGGACAGGGAATGGCTACACCTTC
D gene: TRBD1
clone size: NA
J gene: TRBJ1-2
V gene: TRBV5-1

CDR3 protein: CASRDPGGPNTEAFF
CDR3 DNA: TGTGCCAGTAGAGACCCAGGGGGCCCGAACACTGAAGCTTTCTTT
D gene: TRBD1
clone size: NA
J gene: TRBJ1-1
V gene: TRBV19

CDR3 protein: CASSPPIGSPLHF
CDR3 DNA: TGTGCCAGCTCACCACCGATCGGTTCACCCCTCCACTTT
D gene: NA
clone size: NA
J gene: TRBJ1-6
V gene: TRBV18

CDR3 protein: CASSQAGQGIYGYTF
CDR3 DNA: TGCGCCAGCAGCCAAGCGGGACAGGGGATATATGGCTACACCTTC
D gene: TRBD1
clone size: NA
J gene: TRBJ1-2
V gene: TRBV4-1

CDR3 protein: CASSYSAWGPTNEKLFF
CDR3 DNA: TGCGCCAGCAGCTACTCGGCTTGGGGGCCGACTAATGAAAAACTGTTTTTT
D gene: NA
clone size: once
J gene: TRBJ1-4
V gene: TRBV5-1

CDR3 protein: CASSDRGNTEAFF
CDR3 DNA: TGTGCCAGTAGTGACAGGGGGAACACTGAAGCTTTCTTT
D gene: TRBD1
clone size: NA
J gene: TRBJ1-1
V gene: TRBV19

CDR3 protein: CSAQQGNTEAFF
CDR3 DNA: TGCAGCGCCCAACAGGGAAACACTGAAGCTTTCTTT
D gene: NA
clone size: NA
J gene: TRBJ1-1
V gene: TRBV29-1

CDR3 protein: CASSLAGGPSDTQYF
CDR3 DNA: TGTGCCAGCAGCTTAGCGGGGGGGCCCTCAGATACGCAGTATTTT
D gene: TRBD2
clone size: NA
J gene: TRBJ2-3
V gene: TRBV3-1/TRBV3-2

CDR3 protein: CASSPGTVRSGELFF
CDR3 DNA: TGCGCCAGCAGCCCGGGGACAGTTCGGTCCGGGGAGCTGTTTTTT
D gene: TRBD1
clone size: NA
J gene: TRBJ2-2
V gene: TRBV5-1

CDR3 protein: CASGPTGAGAMETEAFF
CDR3 DNA: TGTGCCAGCGGACCCACTGGGGCGGGGGCGATGGAAACTGAAGCTTTCTTT
D gene: NA
clone size: few
J gene: TRBJ1-1
V gene: TRBV7-8

CDR3 protein: CASSIWSMNTEAFF
CDR3 DNA: TGTGCCAGTAGTATATGGAGCATGAACACTGAAGCTTTCTTT
D gene: NA
clone size: NA
J gene: TRBJ1-1
V gene: TRBV19

CDR3 protein: CASSLRPSGGEDTQYF
CDR3 DNA: TGTGCCAGCAGCTTAAGGCCTAGCGGGGGAGAAGATACGCAGTATTTT
D gene: TRBD2
clone size: NA
J gene: TRBJ2-3
V gene: TRBV7-3

CDR3 protein: CASSTNRAETQYF
CDR3 DNA: TGTGCCAGTAGTACCAACAGGGCTGAGACCCAGTACTTC
D gene: NA
clone size: NA
J gene: TRBJ2-5
V gene: TRBV19

CDR3 protein: CAWSAGELNYGYTF
CDR3 DNA: TGTGCCTGGAGTGCAGGGGAACTTAACTATGGCTACACCTTC
D gene: NA
clone size: NA
J gene: TRBJ1-2
V gene: TRBV30

CDR3 protein: CASSLPPSSEQYF
CDR3 DNA: TGCGCCAGCAGCCTGCCTCCGAGCTCTGAGCAGTACTTC
D gene: NA
clone size: NA
J gene: TRBJ2-7
V gene: TRBV5-1